The 8 T cell receptor beta chains listed next were all sequenced from one sample in a study of T cell repertoires in cytomegalovirus infection. TCRdb recomputed calls from the reads with MiXCR, one row per CDR3 protein. The sample has about 260,000 distinct CDR3 sequences, roughly an eighth seen once. The sequenced sample consisted of PBMCs. These receptors were obtained from a human donor in good health (CMV status not recorded). Some clones in this sample may be carry-over from other donors' samples.

This clonotype has at least ten counts. The chain has TRBV19 and TRBJ2-1, with TRBD2 matching over 9 bases. With 5 bases clipped from V and 7 bases from J, the junction kept 12 bases outside the gene matches. The CDR3 has 16 residues. Germline V lookup: CDR1 LNHDA, CDR2 SQIVND (reference sequence). In DNA, the CDR3 is TGTGCCAGTAGTTTACTCCGGGGACTAGCCTCTAATGAGCAGTTCTTC. This encodes CASSLLRGLASNEQFF.

This chain links TRBV3-1 with TRBJ2-1; D is ambiguous. The V gene lost 1 base and the J gene lost 10 bases, with 14 bases spanning the gap. This CDR3 has 14 amino acids. The germline CDR1 and CDR2 sequences are LGHDT and YNNKEL (reference sequence). The CDR3 sequence: CASSQGGNGVEQFF. CDR3 in DNA: TGTGCCAGCAGCCAAGGAGGCAATGGGGTAGAGCAGTTCTTC.

In its sample, this clonotype was seen many times. The V gene is TRBV7-2, the J gene TRBJ2-2; 7 nucleotides line up with TRBD1. V shed 4 bases and J 2 bases; nucleotides not matched to a gene: 4. The germline gives CDR1 SGHTA, CDR2 FQGNSA. There are 15 residues in the CDR3. The CDR3 spells CASSWDSTNTGELFF. For the CDR3, the DNA is TGTGCCAGCAGCTGGGACAGTACTAACACCGGGGAGCTGTTTTTT.

This clonotype was found many times. The genes are TRBV7-6 and TRBJ1-4; D might be TRBD1 (6 bases). Trimming cost V 3 bases and J 5 bases, with 13 bases left between them. This CDR3 is 15 amino acids long. CDR1 SGHVS and CDR2 FNYEAQ come from the germline V gene. CDR3 coding DNA: TGTGCCAGCAGCTTCCGGCAGCAGGGGAATGAAAAACTGTTTTTT. It specifies CASSFRQQGNEKLFF.

This clonotype occurred a few times. The V gene is TRBV6-2 or TRBV6-3, the J gene TRBJ2-7, with D possibly being TRBD1 (6 bases). V was clipped by 2 bases and J by 6 bases, with 20 bases between them. CDR3 size: 16 residues. Germline CDR1 MNHEY, CDR2 SVGEGT. Here the CDR3 reads CASSYPRVQGSAEQYF. In DNA, the CDR3 is TGTGCCAGCAGTTACCCGAGAGTACAGGGATCAGCCGAGCAGTACTTC.

The chain carries TRBV28 and TRBJ2-4; TRBD2 matches 9 bases. Trimming cost V 9 bases and J 1 base; bases outside gene matches: 10. From germline, CDR1 is MDHEN and CDR2 SYDVKM. CDR3 length equals 16 residues. The CDR3 DNA is TGTGCCAGTAGGTTTAGCGGGAGACCGGCCAAAAACATTCAGTACTTC. Its protein product is CASRFSGRPAKNIQYF.

This clonotype was observed a handful of times. The chain has TRBV20-1 and TRBJ2-4; TRBD1 aligns across 7 bases. CDR1 and CDR2 from the germline V gene are DFQATT and SNEGSKA (reference sequence). Losses at the gene ends were 2 bases for V and 2 bases for J; bases not matched to a gene: 9. The CDR3 consists of 16 residues. The CDR3 DNA sequence: TGCAGTGCTAGACGAGACAGGGATATCTCCAAAAACATTCAGTACTTC. Protein sequence: CSARRDRDISKNIQYF.

This clonotype was found a few times. The chain joins TRBV7-9 to TRBJ2-1; 9 bases align to TRBD2. CDR3 length: 16 amino acids. The germline V gene has CDR1 SEHNR and CDR2 FQNEAQ (reference sequence). J lost 8 bases, V lost 0 bases, and 8 bases had no gene match. The CDR3 here is CASSLATSGRGHEQFF. The CDR3 DNA reads TGTGCCAGCAGCTTAGCCACTAGCGGGCGGGGACATGAGCAGTTCTTC.